This T cell receptor (beta chain) was obtained from a study of Tregs in tolerant kidney transplant recipients. Notes on this clone: What it recognizes is unknown.

Generated by immunoSEQ multiplex PCR, the TCRdb table keeps only in-frame clones and is missing some. The sample carries some 68,000 clones, roughly 84% recorded once. V was cut by 2 bases and J by 2 bases, with 13 bases left in between. The CDR3 has 15 amino acids. Germline CDR1 SGHNT, CDR2 YYREEE (reference sequence). Unstimulated regulatory T cells (CD4+CD25+CD127-), CD4+CD25- non-regulatory cells, CD4 and CD8 cells were FACS-sorted from thawed PBMCs. General observations from the study: Findings come from small patient numbers and require larger validation. The most relevant donor-specific Treg TCRbeta repertoire apparently came from expansion with activated donor B cells. Biological reproducibility was not directly addressed, but technical replication error appeared minimal.

The chain combines TRBV5-4 with TRBJ2-5, with D perhaps TRBD2 (6 bases). The clonotype comes from a human donor in good health. Input material: CD4+ T cells from blood. The CDR3 region has the DNA TGTGCCAGCAGCTTTCCCGGGAGTAAGCAAGAGACCCAGTACTTC. This codes for CASSFPGSKQETQYF.